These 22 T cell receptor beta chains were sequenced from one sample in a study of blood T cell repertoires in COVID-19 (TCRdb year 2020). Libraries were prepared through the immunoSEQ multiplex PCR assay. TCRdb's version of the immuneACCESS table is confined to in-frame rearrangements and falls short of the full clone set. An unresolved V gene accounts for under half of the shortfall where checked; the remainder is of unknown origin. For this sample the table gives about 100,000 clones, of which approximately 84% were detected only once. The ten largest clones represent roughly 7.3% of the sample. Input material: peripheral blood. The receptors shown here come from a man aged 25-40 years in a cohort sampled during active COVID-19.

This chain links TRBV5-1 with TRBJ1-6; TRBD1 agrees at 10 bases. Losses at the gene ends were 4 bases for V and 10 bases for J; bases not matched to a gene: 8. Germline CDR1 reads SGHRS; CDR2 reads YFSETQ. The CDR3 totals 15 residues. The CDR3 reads CASSPGTGVQSPLHF. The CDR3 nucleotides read TGCGCCAGCAGCCCCGGGACAGGGGTCCAATCACCCCTCCACTTT.

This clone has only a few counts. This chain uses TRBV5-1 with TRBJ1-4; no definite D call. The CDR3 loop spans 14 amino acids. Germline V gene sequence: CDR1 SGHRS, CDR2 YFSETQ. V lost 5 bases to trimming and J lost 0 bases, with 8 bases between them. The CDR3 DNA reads TGCGCCAGCAGGGCGGCCCCAACTAATGAAAAACTGTTTTTT. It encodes CASRAAPTNEKLFF.

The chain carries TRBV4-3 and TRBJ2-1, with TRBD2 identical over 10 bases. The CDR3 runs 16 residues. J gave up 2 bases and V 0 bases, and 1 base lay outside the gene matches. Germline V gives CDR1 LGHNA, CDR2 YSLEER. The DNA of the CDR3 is TGCGCCAGCAGCCAAGATCTAGCGGGGGCCTACAATGAGCAGTTCTTC. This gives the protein CASSQDLAGAYNEQFF.

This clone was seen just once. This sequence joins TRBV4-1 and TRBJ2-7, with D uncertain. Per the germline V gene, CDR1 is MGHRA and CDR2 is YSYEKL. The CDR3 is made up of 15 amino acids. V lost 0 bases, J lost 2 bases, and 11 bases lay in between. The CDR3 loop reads CASSQDAGRTYEQYF. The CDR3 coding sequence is TGCGCCAGCAGCCAAGATGCAGGCCGAACCTACGAGCAGTACTTC.

CDR3 coding DNA: TGTGCCAGCAGCTTATCCGGGTCAGATACGCAGTATTTT. It encodes CASSLSGSDTQYF. This chain uses TRBV7-9 with TRBJ2-3; D unclear. Trimming removed 2 bases at V and 4 bases at J, with 7 bases between. The CDR3 consists of 13 residues. Germline V gene lookup returns CDR1 SEHNR and CDR2 FQNEAQ (reference sequence).

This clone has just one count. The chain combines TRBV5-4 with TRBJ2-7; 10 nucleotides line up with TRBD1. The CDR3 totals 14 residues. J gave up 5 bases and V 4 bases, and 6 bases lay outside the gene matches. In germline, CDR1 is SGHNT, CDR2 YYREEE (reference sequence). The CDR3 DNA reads TGTGCCAGCAGCAAGGGACAGGGGAGAGACGAGCAGTACTTC. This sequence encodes CASSKGQGRDEQYF.

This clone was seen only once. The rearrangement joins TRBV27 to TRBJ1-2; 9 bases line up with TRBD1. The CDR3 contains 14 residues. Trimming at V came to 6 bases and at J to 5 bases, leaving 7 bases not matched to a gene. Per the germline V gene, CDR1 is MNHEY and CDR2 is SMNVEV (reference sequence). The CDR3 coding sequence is TGTGCCAGCAGCCTAGGACAGGGGACGTATGGCTACACCTTC. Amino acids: CASSLGQGTYGYTF.

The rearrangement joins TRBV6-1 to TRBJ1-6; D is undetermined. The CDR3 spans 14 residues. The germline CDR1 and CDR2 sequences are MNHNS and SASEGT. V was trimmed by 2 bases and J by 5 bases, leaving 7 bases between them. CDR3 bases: TGTGCCAGCAGTGAAACCAGGAATAATTCACCCCTCCACTTT. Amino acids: CASSETRNNSPLHF.

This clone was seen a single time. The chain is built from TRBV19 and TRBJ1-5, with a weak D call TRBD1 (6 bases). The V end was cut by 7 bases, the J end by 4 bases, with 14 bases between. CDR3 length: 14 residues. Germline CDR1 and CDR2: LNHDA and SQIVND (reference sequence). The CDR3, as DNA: TGTGCCAGTAACCCCCAACAGGGTAATCAGCCCCAGCATTTT. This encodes CASNPQQGNQPQHF.

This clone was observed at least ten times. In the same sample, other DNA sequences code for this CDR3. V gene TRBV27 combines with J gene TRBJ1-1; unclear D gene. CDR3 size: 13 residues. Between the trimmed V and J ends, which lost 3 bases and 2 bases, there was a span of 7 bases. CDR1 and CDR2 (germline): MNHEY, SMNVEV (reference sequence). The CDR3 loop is CASSFGGNTEAFF. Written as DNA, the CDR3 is TGTGCCAGCAGTTTCGGAGGCAACACTGAAGCTTTCTTT.

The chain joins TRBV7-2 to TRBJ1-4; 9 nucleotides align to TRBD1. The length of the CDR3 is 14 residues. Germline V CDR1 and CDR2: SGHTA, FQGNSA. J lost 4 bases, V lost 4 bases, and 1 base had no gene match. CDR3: CASSWGQGNEKLFF. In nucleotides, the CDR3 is TGTGCCAGCAGCTGGGGACAGGGTAATGAAAAACTGTTTTTT.

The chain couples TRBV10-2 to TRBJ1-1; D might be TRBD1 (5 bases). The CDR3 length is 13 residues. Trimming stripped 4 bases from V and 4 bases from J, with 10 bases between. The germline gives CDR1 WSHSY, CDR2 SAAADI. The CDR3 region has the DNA TGCGCCAGCAGTGTTGGCGACAGCACTGAAGCTTTCTTT. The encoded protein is CASSVGDSTEAFF.

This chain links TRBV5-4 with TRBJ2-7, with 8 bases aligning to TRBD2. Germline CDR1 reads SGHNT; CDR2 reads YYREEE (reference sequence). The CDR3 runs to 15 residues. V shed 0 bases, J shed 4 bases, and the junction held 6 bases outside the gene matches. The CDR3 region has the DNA TGTGCCAGCAGCTTGGATAGCGGGGATCTTTACGAGCAGTACTTC. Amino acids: CASSLDSGDLYEQYF.

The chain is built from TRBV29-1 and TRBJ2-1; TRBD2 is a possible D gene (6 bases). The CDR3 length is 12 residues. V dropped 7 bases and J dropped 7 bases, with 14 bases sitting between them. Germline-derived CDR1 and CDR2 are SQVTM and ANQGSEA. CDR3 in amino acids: CSGRLGPNEQFF. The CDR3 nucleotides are TGCAGCGGCCGACTAGGGCCGAATGAGCAGTTCTTC.

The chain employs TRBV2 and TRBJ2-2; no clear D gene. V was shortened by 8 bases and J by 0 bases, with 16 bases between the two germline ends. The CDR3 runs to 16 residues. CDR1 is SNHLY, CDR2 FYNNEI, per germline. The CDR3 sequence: CASGMSRLANTGELFF. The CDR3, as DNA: TGTGCCAGCGGAATGAGCAGGTTAGCGAACACCGGGGAGCTGTTTTTT.

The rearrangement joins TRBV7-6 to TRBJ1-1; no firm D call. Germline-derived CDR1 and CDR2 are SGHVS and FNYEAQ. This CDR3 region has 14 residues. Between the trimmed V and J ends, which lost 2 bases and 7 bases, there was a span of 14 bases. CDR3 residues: CASSLLGRTDEAFF. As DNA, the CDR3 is TGTGCCAGCAGCTTATTGGGTCGGACTGATGAAGCTTTCTTT.

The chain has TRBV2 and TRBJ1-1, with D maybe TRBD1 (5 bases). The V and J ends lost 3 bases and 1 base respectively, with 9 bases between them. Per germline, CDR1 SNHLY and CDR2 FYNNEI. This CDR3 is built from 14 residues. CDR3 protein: CASSDWGENTEAFF. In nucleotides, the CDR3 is TGTGCCAGCAGTGATTGGGGGGAGAACACTGAAGCTTTCTTT.

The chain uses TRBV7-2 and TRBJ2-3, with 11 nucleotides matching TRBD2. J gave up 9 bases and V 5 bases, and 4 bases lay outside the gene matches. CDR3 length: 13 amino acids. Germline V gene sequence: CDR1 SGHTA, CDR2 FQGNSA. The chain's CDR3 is CASSGLAGGTQYF. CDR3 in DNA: TGTGCCAGCAGCGGACTAGCGGGCGGGACGCAGTATTTT.

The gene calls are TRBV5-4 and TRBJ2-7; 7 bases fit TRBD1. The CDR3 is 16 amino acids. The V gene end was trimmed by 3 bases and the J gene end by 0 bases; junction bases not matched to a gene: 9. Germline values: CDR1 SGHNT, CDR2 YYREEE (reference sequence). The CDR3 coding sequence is TGTGCCAGCAGCTCAGACAGGGCGTCGAGCTCCTACGAGCAGTACTTC. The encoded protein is CASSSDRASSSYEQYF. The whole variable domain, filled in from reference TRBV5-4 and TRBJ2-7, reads ETGVTQSPTHLIKTRGQQVTLRCSSQSGHNTVSWYQQALGQGPQFIFQYYREEENGRGNFPPRFSGLQFPNYSSELNVNALELDDSALYLCASSSDRASSSYEQYFGPGTRLTVT.

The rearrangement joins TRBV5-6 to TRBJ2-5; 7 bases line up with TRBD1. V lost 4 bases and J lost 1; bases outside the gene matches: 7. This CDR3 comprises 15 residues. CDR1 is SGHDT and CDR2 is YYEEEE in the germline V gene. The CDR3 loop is CASSGAGTAQETQYF. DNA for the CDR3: TGTGCCAGCAGCGGAGCCGGGACAGCCCAAGAGACCCAGTACTTC.

In DNA, the CDR3 is TGTGCCAGTGGAGGGTATAAGAACACTGAAGCTTTCTTT. Encoded protein: CASGGYKNTEAFF. The genes are TRBV6-5 and TRBJ1-1; no reliable D call. V lost 9 bases, J lost 1 base, and 12 bases lay in between. The germline V gene has CDR1 MNHEY and CDR2 SVGAGI. This CDR3 has 13 amino acids.

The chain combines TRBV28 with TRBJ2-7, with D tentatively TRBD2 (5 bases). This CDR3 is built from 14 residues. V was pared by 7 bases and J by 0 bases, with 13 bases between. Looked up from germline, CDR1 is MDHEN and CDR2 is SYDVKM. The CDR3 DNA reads TGTGCCAGCACACCGGGGTCTTACTCCTACGAGCAGTACTTC. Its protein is CASTPGSYSYEQYF.